This TCR beta chain was recovered during a study of response to subunit inactivated influenza vaccine. About this clonotype: Its antigen is not identified.

Study results and caveats: Authors proposed each seasonal influenza vaccination draws in few new T cells.

Each CDR3 protein gets one entry after TCRdb re-called the RT-PCR reads with MiXCR. The sample comprises over 450,000 distinct CDR3 sequences, under 15% of which are singletons, and under 15% rests with the top ten. Per germline, CDR1 DFQATT and CDR2 SNEGSKA (reference sequence). Losses at the gene ends were 8 bases for V and 4 bases for J; bases not matched to a gene: 21. The CDR3 sequence is 18 residues long. The chain is built from TRBV20-1 and TRBJ2-3, with TRBD2 identical over 10 bases. This clonotype was sampled from a man aged 45-60 years who received an inactivated influenza vaccine. This specimen consisted of PBMCs from blood, obtained 45 days after vaccination. The CDR3 sequence: CSTPRGWASGGLSDTQYF. CDR3 coding DNA: TGCAGTACCCCCCGGGGGTGGGCTAGCGGGGGCTTATCAGATACGCAGTATTTT.